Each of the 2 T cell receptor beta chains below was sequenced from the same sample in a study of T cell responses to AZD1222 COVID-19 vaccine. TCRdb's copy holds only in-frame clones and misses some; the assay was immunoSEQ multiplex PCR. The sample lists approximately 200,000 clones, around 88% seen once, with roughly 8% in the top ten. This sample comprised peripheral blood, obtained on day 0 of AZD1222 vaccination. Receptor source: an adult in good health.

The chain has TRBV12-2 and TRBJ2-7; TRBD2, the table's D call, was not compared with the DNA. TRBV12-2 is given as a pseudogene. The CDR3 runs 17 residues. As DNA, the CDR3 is TGTGCAAGTCGCACACTTCCCCATCGACGGAGACCCTACGAGCAGTACTTC. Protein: CASRTLPHRRRPYEQYF.

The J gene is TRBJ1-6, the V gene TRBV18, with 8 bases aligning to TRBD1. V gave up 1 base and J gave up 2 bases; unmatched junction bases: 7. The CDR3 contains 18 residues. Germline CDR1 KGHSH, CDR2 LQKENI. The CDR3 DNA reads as TGTGCCAGCTCACCACTGATCCGGACAGGGACCTATAATTCACCCCTCCACTTT. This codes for CASSPLIRTGTYNSPLHF.